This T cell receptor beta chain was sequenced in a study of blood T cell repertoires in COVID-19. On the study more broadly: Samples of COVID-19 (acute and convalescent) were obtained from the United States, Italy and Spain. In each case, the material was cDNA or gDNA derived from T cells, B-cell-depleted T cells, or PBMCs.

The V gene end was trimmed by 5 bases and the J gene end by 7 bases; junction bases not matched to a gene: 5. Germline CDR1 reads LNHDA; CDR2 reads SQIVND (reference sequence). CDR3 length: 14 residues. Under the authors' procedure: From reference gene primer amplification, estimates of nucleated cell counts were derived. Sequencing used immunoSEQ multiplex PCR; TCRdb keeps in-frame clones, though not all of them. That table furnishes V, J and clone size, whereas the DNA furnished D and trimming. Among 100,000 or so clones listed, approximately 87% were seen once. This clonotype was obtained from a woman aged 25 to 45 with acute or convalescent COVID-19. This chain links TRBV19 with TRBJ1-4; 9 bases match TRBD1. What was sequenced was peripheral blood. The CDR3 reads CASSSTGGSEKLFF. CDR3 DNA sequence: TGTGCCAGTAGTTCTACAGGGGGCAGTGAAAAACTGTTTTTT.